This T cell receptor beta chain was recorded in a study of cytomegalovirus exposure and HLA in healthy donors. On this clone: Its specificity is not known.

13 Jbeta primers and 60 Vbeta primers were used for the PCR. Per the study methods: An analysis that came later counted approximately 76 million unique TCR beta chains, around 12 million shared. The method was immunoSEQ multiplex PCR; TCRdb's version includes in-frame clones alone and lacks a portion of them. The V and J calls and clone size come from that table; D and trimming were worked out from the DNA. The table records 100,000 to 150,000 clones, 77% of them present only once. Findings and limits, study-wide: The authors enumerated under 200 TCR beta chains as linked to cytomegalovirus.

Nominally healthy donors were sampled, though unrecorded immune exposures were likely. CDR1 and CDR2 (germline): MDHEN, SYDVKM. V lost 6 bases, J lost 4 bases, and 15 bases lay in between. This CDR3 comprises 14 residues. Sequencing input: PBMCs. The rearrangement joins TRBV28 to TRBJ1-2, with no clear D. This clonotype originated in a male donor in good health and CMV-seropositive. The CDR3 coding sequence is TGTGCCAGCAGCACCCTTAGTTCGAGCTATGGCTACACCTTC. Protein: CASSTLSSSYGYTF.